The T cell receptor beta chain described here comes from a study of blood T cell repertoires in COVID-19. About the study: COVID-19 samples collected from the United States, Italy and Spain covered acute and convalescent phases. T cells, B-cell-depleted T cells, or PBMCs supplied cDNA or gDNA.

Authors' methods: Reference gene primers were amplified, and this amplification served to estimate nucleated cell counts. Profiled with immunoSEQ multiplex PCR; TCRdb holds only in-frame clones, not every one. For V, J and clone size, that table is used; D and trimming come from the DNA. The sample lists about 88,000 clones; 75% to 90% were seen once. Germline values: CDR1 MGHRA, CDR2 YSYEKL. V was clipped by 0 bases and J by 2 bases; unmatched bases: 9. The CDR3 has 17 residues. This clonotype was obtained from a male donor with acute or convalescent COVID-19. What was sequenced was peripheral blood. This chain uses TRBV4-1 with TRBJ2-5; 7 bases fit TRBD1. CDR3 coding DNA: TGCGCCAGCAGCCAAGATCCCCCTAGGGGGCTACAAGAGACCCAGTACTTC. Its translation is CASSQDPPRGLQETQYF.